These 9 T cell receptor beta chains share one sample of origin, sequenced in a study of blood T cell repertoires in COVID-19. Produced via immunoSEQ multiplex PCR; TCRdb's table is partial and in-frame only. The sample holds more than 100,000 clones; 84% are singletons and the top ten take under 15%. Material: peripheral blood. These receptors were collected from a human donor in a cohort sampled during active or convalescent COVID-19.

The rearrangement links TRBV2 to TRBJ1-6; 8 bases match TRBD1. Germline assignment: CDR1 SNHLY and CDR2 FYNNEI. This CDR3 spans 13 amino acids. Germline trimming cut 9 bases from V and 10 bases from J; bases unmatched to any gene: 8. The CDR3 coding sequence is TGTGCCAGTCAGGGGGCCCTAGGGTCACCCCTCCACTTT. It yields the protein CASQGALGSPLHF.

This chain links TRBV7-3 with TRBJ1-1; TRBD1 matches at 7 bases. Losses at the gene ends were 4 bases for V and 4 bases for J; bases not matched to a gene: 6. Per the germline V gene, CDR1 is SGHTA and CDR2 is FQGTGA. This CDR3 has 14 amino acids. The CDR3 loop is CASSSETGRTEAFF. For the CDR3, the DNA is TGTGCCAGCAGCTCAGAGACAGGGCGCACTGAAGCTTTCTTT.

The chain employs TRBV6-5 and TRBJ2-7, with 9 bases lining up with TRBD1. V trimming: 2 bases; J trimming: 3 bases; junction bases outside the gene matches: 5. CDR3 length: 15 amino acids. CDR1 is MNHEY and CDR2 is SVGAGI in the germline V gene. The CDR3 DNA sequence: TGTGCCAGCAGTTACCCGACAGGGGGTCTCTACGAGCAGTACTTC. Translated: CASSYPTGGLYEQYF.

This clone has more than one count but fewer than ten. CDR3 nucleotides: TGTGCCAGCAATGCAGGGGCTACCTATGGCTACACCTTC. This translates into CASNAGATYGYTF. The J gene is TRBJ1-2, the V gene TRBV6-5, with D perhaps TRBD1 (6 bases). This CDR3 comprises 13 residues. Germline CDR1 and CDR2: MNHEY and SVGAGI. V was clipped by 7 bases and J by 4 bases, with 13 bases between them.

The CDR3 bases are TGTGCCAGCATCGGACAGCCTATTGGTACGCAGTATTTT. Encoded protein: CASIGQPIGTQYF. V and J are TRBV2 and TRBJ2-3, with D maybe TRBD1 (6 bases). CDR3 length equals 13 residues. V was cut by 7 bases and J by 8 bases, with 16 bases left in between. In germline, CDR1 is SNHLY, CDR2 FYNNEI.

The chain recombines TRBV9 with TRBJ2-2; 7 positions match TRBD2. Germline loops: CDR1 SGDLS, CDR2 YYNGEE. J was trimmed by 4 bases and V by 0 bases; bases with no gene match: 6. The length of the CDR3 is 16 residues. The CDR3 sequence: CASSVVGGGGTGELFF. The CDR3 DNA reads as TGTGCCAGCAGCGTAGTTGGCGGGGGAGGCACCGGGGAGCTGTTTTTT.

This sequence joins TRBV9 and TRBJ2-3; 9 bases map to TRBD1. Germline-derived CDR1 and CDR2 are SGDLS and YYNGEE. J gave up 5 bases and V 0 bases, and 7 bases lay outside the gene matches. The CDR3 has 16 residues. The CDR3 bases are TGTGCCAGCAGCGTAGCGGCACAGGGGGCGGGAGATACGCAGTATTTT. Residues: CASSVAAQGAGDTQYF.

This chain joins TRBV27 and TRBJ2-5; tentative D call: TRBD2 (6 bases). There are 13 residues in the CDR3. Deletions cut 2 bases from V and 5 bases from J, with 9 bases between. The germline V gene encodes CDR1 MNHEY and CDR2 SMNVEV (reference sequence). Written as DNA, the CDR3 is TGTGCCAGCAGTTTAGGGGGGAGGGAGACCCAGTACTTC. It yields the protein CASSLGGRETQYF.

The chain joins TRBV6-1 to TRBJ1-1; TRBD1 matches 8 bases. The junction had 2 bases not matched to a gene; V was cut back by 2 bases and J by 0 bases. There are 15 residues in the CDR3. Per the germline V gene, CDR1 is MNHNS and CDR2 is SASEGT. This chain's CDR3 is CASSEWDRMNTEAFF. The DNA of the CDR3 is TGTGCCAGCAGTGAATGGGACAGGATGAACACTGAAGCTTTCTTT.